The 2 T cell receptor beta chains presented below share a single source sample, sequenced in a study of blood T cells in healthy people across ages. With a J-beta primer mix and a sample-barcoded 5' primer, a second PCR ran 7 to 11 cycles. TCRdb independently ran MiXCR on the 5' RACE reads; one entry per CDR3 protein. The sample records about 2 million distinct CDR3 sequences, about 50% being singletons. Sequenced material: blood. All receptors derive from a woman aged 40-49 years in good health.

V and J are TRBV20-1 and TRBJ1-2, with 10 bases that match TRBD1. With 3 bases clipped from V and 2 bases from J, the junction kept 3 bases outside the gene matches. The germline gives CDR1 DFQATT, CDR2 SNEGSKA (reference sequence). This CDR3 is 14 amino acids long. In nucleotides, the CDR3 is TGCAGTGCTAGCGGGACAGGGGACAACTATGGCTACACCTTC. Translating gives CSASGTGDNYGYTF.

V gene TRBV9 combines with J gene TRBJ2-1, with 13 nucleotides matching TRBD2. This CDR3 is 20 amino acids long. With V trimmed by 3 bases and J by 0 bases, 12 bases remained unmatched. CDR1 and CDR2 (germline): SGDLS, YYNGEE. The CDR3 sequence: CASSAQRTSGGPSSYNEQFF. The CDR3 DNA follows: TGTGCCAGCAGCGCACAACGGACTAGCGGGGGACCGAGCTCCTACAATGAGCAGTTCTTC.